Following are 22 T cell receptor beta chains from one sample sequenced in a study of vaccination effects on CD4 cells after COVID-19. The antigens of these receptors remain unknown. TCRdb keeps only in-frame clones here, not all; method: immunoSEQ multiplex PCR. This table has 35,000 to 55,000 clones, 76% appearing once. After more than 8 days in culture, the CD4+ T cells were isolated. Confirmation by PCR established that the person had SARS-CoV-2 infection between March and December 2020. It was two doses of either the BNT162b2 or mRNA-1273 vaccine that participants received. The sample was CD4+ T cells from PBMCs cultured without peptide, taken after COVID-19 vaccination. The receptors originated from a human donor who had a prior SARS-CoV-2 infection.

The CDR3 loop reads CSVDPGTDTQYF. The DNA for the CDR3 is TGCAGCGTTGACCCGGGCACAGATACGCAGTATTTT. The chain links TRBV29-1 to TRBJ2-3; D ambiguous. V was clipped by 3 bases and J by 1 base, with 5 bases between them. This CDR3 is built from 12 residues. CDR1 SQVTM and CDR2 ANQGSEA come from the germline V gene.

The rearrangement uses TRBV4-2 and TRBJ1-4; D is possibly TRBD1 (6 bases). Trimming stripped 8 bases from V and 5 bases from J, with 24 bases between. The CDR3 extends over 17 amino acids. In germline, CDR1 is LGHNA, CDR2 YNFKEQ. The DNA for the CDR3 is TGTGCCAGCTGCTGCCGAGGGTCGGAAGGGGGAAATGAAAAACTGTTTTTT. Protein product: CASCCRGSEGGNEKLFF.

This chain joins TRBV6-6 and TRBJ1-5; possible D gene TRBD1, 5 bases. The V end lost 6 bases, the J end lost 0 bases, and 9 bases lay between the germline ends. Looked up from germline, CDR1 is MNHNY and CDR2 is SVGAGI (reference sequence). The CDR3 extends over 14 amino acids. The CDR3 reads CASRSTGSNQPQHF. CDR3 DNA sequence: TGTGCCAGCAGGAGCACAGGTAGCAATCAGCCCCAGCATTTT.

Details on this clone: Different DNA sequences within this sample yield the same CDR3. The V gene is TRBV4-2, the J gene TRBJ2-5; possibly TRBD2 for D (5 bases). CDR1 is LGHNA and CDR2 is YNFKEQ in the germline V gene. V gave up 1 base and J gave up 3 bases, with 9 bases separating them. CDR3 size: 14 residues. CDR3 coding DNA: TGTGCCAGCAGCCAAGGGACTGCGAAAGAGACCCAGTACTTC. Residues: CASSQGTAKETQYF.

This chain connects TRBV7-2 to TRBJ1-1; D is ambiguous. V lost 2 bases and J lost 4, with 5 bases in between. Germline CDR1 reads SGHTA; CDR2 reads FQGNSA. The CDR3 length is 12 residues. The DNA of the CDR3 is TGTGCCAGCAGCTTAATTACCACTGAAGCTTTCTTT. Its protein product is CASSLITTEAFF.

V and J are TRBV19 and TRBJ2-3, with D unresolved. V lost 0 bases, J lost 3 bases, and 10 bases lay in between. The germline CDR1 and CDR2 sequences are LNHDA and SQIVND (reference sequence). The CDR3 contains 15 residues. CDR3 amino acids: CASSIDLGVTDTQYF. The CDR3 coding sequence is TGTGCCAGTAGTATAGATCTTGGGGTTACAGATACGCAGTATTTT.

The chain couples TRBV7-2 to TRBJ2-7, with 10 bases matching TRBD2. From germline, CDR1 is SGHTA and CDR2 FQGNSA. The CDR3 loop spans 14 amino acids. Germline trimming cut 3 bases from V and 5 bases from J; bases unmatched to any gene: 4. The CDR3 DNA reads TGTGCCAGCAGCTTTTCTAGCGGGAGCCACGAGCAGTACTTC. Protein: CASSFSSGSHEQYF.

J is TRBJ2-6 and V is TRBV10-3; tentatively, D is TRBD1 (6 bases). The V gene's germline CDR1 is ENHRY and CDR2 SYGVKD. V shed 7 bases and J shed 1 base, with 8 bases lying between them. CDR3 size: 14 residues. CDR3 amino acids: CAIKGQSGANVLTF. Here the CDR3 DNA reads TGTGCCATCAAGGGACAATCTGGGGCCAACGTCCTGACTTTC.

The V gene is TRBV9, the J gene TRBJ2-1; 11 positions agree with TRBD2. The length of the CDR3 is 18 residues. Germline CDR1 reads SGDLS; CDR2 reads YYNGEE. The V segment lost 0 bases and the J segment 9 bases; nucleotides outside the gene matches: 14. The CDR3 loop reads CASSVGGRSLAGGGEQFF. The CDR3 nucleotides read TGTGCCAGCAGCGTAGGCGGAAGAAGCCTAGCGGGAGGCGGTGAGCAGTTCTTC.

Comment on this clone: The junction does not match germline at one end; this may be a read error. The sample carries other DNA sequences with the same CDR3. The V and J genes are TRBV6-1 and TRBJ2-7; tentatively, D is TRBD1 (6 bases). The CDR3 extends over 13 amino acids. Germline assignment: CDR1 MNHNS and CDR2 SASEGT. The CDR3 nucleotides are TGTGCCAGCAGTGAGTGGGGGCCCTACGAGCAGTACTTT. Translating it yields CASSEWGPYEQYF.

The chain joins TRBV28 to TRBJ1-1; D is ambiguous. The germline V and J ends were trimmed by 5 bases and 2 bases, with 3 bases remaining between them. Germline CDR1 MDHEN, CDR2 SYDVKM. The CDR3 has 11 amino acids. The CDR3 here is CASSDNTEAFF. As DNA, the CDR3 is TGTGCCAGCAGTGACAACACTGAAGCTTTCTTT.

The rearrangement links TRBV7-9 to TRBJ2-1, with TRBD1 identical over 11 bases. There are 15 residues in the CDR3. CDR1 is SEHNR and CDR2 is FQNEAQ in the germline V gene (reference sequence). The ends lost 0 bases at V and 9 bases at J; junction bases unmatched: 4. CDR3 DNA sequence: TGTGCCAGCAGCTTAGCGGGACAGGGGGTCGGTGAGCAGTTCTTC. Its protein product is CASSLAGQGVGEQFF.

The V gene is TRBV5-1, the J gene TRBJ1-6, with TRBD1 identical over 8 bases. The germline CDR1 and CDR2 sequences are SGHRS and YFSETQ. The V gene end was trimmed by 4 bases and the J gene end by 8 bases; junction bases not matched to a gene: 5. The CDR3 runs to 14 residues. CDR3 loop: CASSPGQGDSPLHF. CDR3 DNA: TGCGCCAGCAGCCCAGGACAGGGAGATTCACCCCTCCACTTT. The variable domain in full, with the rest retrieved from reference TRBV5-1 and TRBJ1-6, is KAGVTQTPRYLIKTRGQQVTLSCSPISGHRSVSWYQQTPGQGLQFLFEYFSETQRNKGNFPGRFSGRQFSNSRSEMNVSTLELGDSALYLCASSPGQGDSPLHFGNGTRLTVT.

This chain uses TRBV7-2 with TRBJ2-7, with D perhaps matching TRBD1 or TRBD2 (5 bases each). This CDR3 is 15 amino acids long. The germline CDR1 and CDR2 sequences are SGHTA and FQGNSA. Trimming stripped 1 base from V and 2 bases from J, with 12 bases between. DNA for the CDR3: TGTGCCAGCAGCTTAGAAGGGACGGTGGCCTACGAGCAGTACTTC. Protein sequence: CASSLEGTVAYEQYF.

The J gene is TRBJ1-2, the V gene TRBV24-1; weak D call: TRBD1 (5 bases). V lost 4 bases and J lost 4, with 12 bases in between. CDR3 length: 14 residues. Germline assignment: CDR1 KGHDR and CDR2 SFDVKD. The CDR3 region is CATSDQGDGYGYTF. The CDR3 nucleotides are TGTGCCACCAGTGACCAAGGGGATGGCTATGGCTACACCTTC.

This chain connects TRBV21-1 to TRBJ2-3. TRBV21-1 is reported as a pseudogene. The CDR3 loop spans 16 amino acids. In DNA, the CDR3 is TGTGCCAGCTCCCCAATTCAGGGAGAAGGCACAGATACGCAGTATTTT. Its translation: CASSPIQGEGTDTQYF.

The chain joins TRBV3-1 (or the pseudogene TRBV3-2) to TRBJ1-1; 7 nucleotides line up with TRBD1. Per the germline V gene, CDR1 is LGHDT and CDR2 is YNNKEL (reference sequence). The CDR3 is made up of 14 amino acids. V trimming: 8 bases; J trimming: 4 bases; junction bases outside the gene matches: 10. CDR3 in DNA: TGTGCCAGCGTTAAGACAGGGATGGGCACTGAAGCTTTCTTT. Its protein is CASVKTGMGTEAFF.

The chain employs TRBV12-3 or TRBV12-4 and TRBJ2-3, with D possibly being TRBD2 (5 bases). The germline V and J ends were trimmed by 7 bases and 9 bases, with 14 bases remaining between them. CDR3 length: 12 residues. The chain's CDR3 is CASIITPGTQYF. CDR3 bases: TGTGCCAGCATCATAACCCCGGGAACGCAGTATTTT.

The rearrangement joins TRBV5-4 to TRBJ2-7; 7 bases agree with TRBD2. Germline CDR1 reads SGHNT; CDR2 reads YYREEE (reference sequence). The CDR3 runs 13 residues. The V and J ends lost 10 bases and 4 bases, in that order; junction bases with no gene match: 11. Here the CDR3 DNA reads TGTGCCGCATCGACTAGCAGAAGATACGAGCAGTACTTC. It specifies CAASTSRRYEQYF.

This clone was detected only once. The chain employs TRBV2 and TRBJ1-2; D gene unclear. V dropped 1 base and J dropped 4 bases, with 4 bases sitting between them. The germline CDR1 and CDR2 sequences are SNHLY and FYNNEI. The CDR3 sequence is 12 residues long. CDR3 DNA: TGTGCCAGCAGTGAAGGGGGCTATGGCTACACCTTC. It is translated as CASSEGGYGYTF.

The chain recombines TRBV7-9 with TRBJ2-1, with TRBD2 identical over 12 bases. The CDR3 is 18 residues long. Germline V gene lookup returns CDR1 SEHNR and CDR2 FQNEAQ (reference sequence). Trimming at V came to 4 bases and at J to 0 bases, leaving 7 bases not matched to a gene. CDR3 in amino acids: CASSSRLAGGSSYNEQFF. CDR3 nucleotides: TGTGCCAGCAGCTCAAGGCTAGCGGGGGGGAGCTCCTACAATGAGCAGTTCTTC. The full variable domain, in which reference TRBV7-9 and TRBJ2-1 provide the parts outside the CDR3, is DTGVSQNPRHKITKRGQNVTFRCDPISEHNRLYWYRQTLGQGPEFLTYFQNEAQLEKSRLLSDRFSAERPKGSFSTLEIQRTEQGDSAMYLCASSSRLAGGSSYNEQFFGPGTRLTVL.

This clone was found a few times. The chain employs TRBV7-2 and TRBJ1-5, with D tentatively TRBD1 (6 bases). Germline V CDR1 and CDR2: SGHTA, FQGNSA. The V end was cut by 5 bases, the J end by 5 bases, with 13 bases between. The CDR3 has 14 residues. The CDR3: CASSPWTADQPQHF. DNA for the CDR3: TGTGCCAGCAGCCCCTGGACAGCCGATCAGCCCCAGCATTTT.